These 28 T cell receptor beta chains came from one sample sequenced in a study of cytomegalovirus exposure and HLA in healthy donors. It was with 60 Vbeta and 13 Jbeta primers that the PCR ran. Assay: immunoSEQ multiplex PCR; the TCRdb copy retains only in-frame clones and omits some. The sample lists around 150,000 clones, about 85% occurring once. Specimen: PBMCs. These receptors were obtained from a man aged 18 to 35 in good health and CMV-seropositive.

The rearrangement uses TRBV2 and TRBJ1-1; D is unresolved. The germline gives CDR1 SNHLY, CDR2 FYNNEI. The V end was cut by 3 bases, the J end by 1 base, with 9 bases between. The CDR3 has 14 amino acids. The DNA for the CDR3 is TGTGCCAGCAGTGATTGGGCCCCGAACACTGAAGCTTTCTTT. Amino acids: CASSDWAPNTEAFF.

V and J are TRBV19 and TRBJ2-3, with D possibly matching TRBD2 (5 bases). Germline-derived CDR1 and CDR2 are LNHDA and SQIVND (reference sequence). V lost 4 bases, J lost 1 base, and 9 bases lay in between. The CDR3 extends over 14 amino acids. The CDR3 reads CASSTDGGTDTQYF. The DNA of the CDR3 is TGTGCCAGTAGTACCGACGGGGGCACAGATACGCAGTATTTT.

This clone was detected only a few times. The chain is built from TRBV4-2 and TRBJ1-2; D perhaps matches TRBD1 (5 bases). Germline V gene data show CDR1 as LGHNA and CDR2 as YNFKEQ. The V end was cut by 4 bases, the J end by 6 bases, with 15 bases between. CDR3 length: 14 residues. The CDR3 is CASSLAGPADGYTF. The DNA for the CDR3 is TGTGCCAGCAGCCTGGCGGGACCCGCAGATGGCTACACCTTC.

This chain links TRBV5-6 with TRBJ2-3; D might be TRBD2 (6 bases). V gave up 4 bases and J gave up 2 bases, with 17 bases separating them. Germline V gives CDR1 SGHDT, CDR2 YYEEEE. The CDR3 covers 16 residues. CDR3 protein: CASSPDGRGYTDTQYF. CDR3 DNA: TGTGCCAGCAGCCCCGATGGGCGGGGCTACACAGATACGCAGTATTTT.

This chain uses TRBV18 with TRBJ2-2; TRBD1 agrees at 12 bases. The J segment lost 2 bases and the V segment lost 2 bases, leaving 0 bases of the junction unmatched. The CDR3 loop spans 16 amino acids. Germline values: CDR1 KGHSH, CDR2 LQKENI. The CDR3 DNA follows: TGTGCCAGCTCACCAGGGACAGGGGGCAACACCGGGGAGCTGTTTTTT. It specifies CASSPGTGGNTGELFF.

The chain links TRBV6-1 to TRBJ2-1; possible D gene TRBD1, 6 bases. V lost 3 bases and J lost 3, with 15 bases in between. This CDR3 is 16 amino acids long. Germline CDR1 is MNHNS and CDR2 is SASEGT. This CDR3 reads CASSDGALGGYNEQFF. CDR3 in DNA: TGTGCCAGCAGTGACGGGGCCCTAGGGGGCTACAATGAGCAGTTCTTC.

The J gene is TRBJ2-3, the V gene TRBV4-3; a possible D gene is TRBD2 (5 bases). Germline assignment: CDR1 LGHNA and CDR2 YSLEER. The CDR3 covers 14 residues. V lost 3 bases and J 4 bases, leaving 11 bases between the germline ends. The CDR3, as DNA: TGCGCCAGCAGCCAGTACGGGGTATCAGATACGCAGTATTTT. This codes for CASSQYGVSDTQYF.

This clone was observed a few times. This chain connects TRBV2 to TRBJ2-1, with D perhaps matching TRBD1 (6 bases). Germline V gene sequence: CDR1 SNHLY, CDR2 FYNNEI. This CDR3 contains 12 residues. CDR3 loop: CARSVDSNEQFF. CDR3 nucleotides: TGTGCAAGGAGTGTGGACAGCAATGAGCAGTTCTTC.

The chain combines TRBV4-1 with TRBJ1-1; D not certain. Germline values: CDR1 MGHRA, CDR2 YSYEKL. The CDR3 extends over 16 amino acids. The V and J ends lost 1 base and 5 bases respectively, with 17 bases between them. CDR3 sequence: CASSQGGKVGWTEAFF. The DNA for the CDR3 is TGCGCCAGCAGCCAAGGAGGTAAAGTTGGGTGGACTGAAGCTTTCTTT.

The J gene is TRBJ1-2, the V gene TRBV7-8, with no clear D. The CDR3 has 13 amino acids. Trimming took off 1 base at V and 6 bases at J, with 9 bases between the two ends. Looked up from germline, CDR1 is SGHVS and CDR2 is FQNEAQ. The DNA for the CDR3 is TGTGCCAGCAGCTTAGGGAACGGGGATGGCTACACCTTC. It specifies CASSLGNGDGYTF.

This chain uses TRBV21-1 with TRBJ2-1; the table's TRBD2 call for D was not verified on the DNA. TRBV21-1 is tagged as a pseudogene. This CDR3 region has 13 residues. CDR3 amino acids: CARIGGVADEQFF. The DNA for the CDR3 is TGTGCCAGGATCGGAGGGGTTGCCGATGAGCAGTTCTTC.

The genes are TRBV5-1 and TRBJ2-3; 9 bases fit TRBD2. V dropped 1 base and J dropped 5; count of bases not matched to a gene: 5. CDR3 length equals 15 residues. Germline loops: CDR1 SGHRS, CDR2 YFSETQ. The CDR3 region is CASSLPAGGGDTQYF. For the CDR3, the DNA is TGCGCCAGCAGCTTGCCAGCGGGGGGTGGAGATACGCAGTATTTT.

The chain uses TRBV7-9 and TRBJ2-1, with 9 nucleotides matching TRBD1. The CDR3 spans 16 residues. Germline CDR1 reads SEHNR; CDR2 reads FQNEAQ (reference sequence). V lost 1 base, J lost 5 bases, and 6 bases stayed unmatched. In DNA, the CDR3 is TGTGCCAGCAGCTTAGTCGGGACAGGGCCGGACAATGAGCAGTTCTTC. Translated, it gives CASSLVGTGPDNEQFF.

This chain connects TRBV15 to TRBJ2-1, with TRBD2 matching over 8 bases. Per the germline V gene, CDR1 is LNHNV and CDR2 is YYDKDF (reference sequence). There are 16 residues in the CDR3. V trimming: 1 base; J trimming: 1 base; junction bases outside the gene matches: 3. This chain's CDR3 is CATSRAGTSSYNEQFF. The CDR3 coding sequence is TGTGCCACCAGCAGAGCCGGGACTAGTTCCTACAATGAGCAGTTCTTC.

The J gene is TRBJ1-3, the V gene TRBV7-9; D uncertain. This CDR3 is 13 amino acids long. Trimming pared 8 bases from V and 2 bases from J, leaving 10 bases between. CDR1 is SEHNR, CDR2 FQNEAQ, per germline (reference sequence). CDR3 in DNA: TGTGCCAGCCAGGAGGGCACTGGAAACACCATATATTTT. Its protein is CASQEGTGNTIYF.

This clone was detected only once. This rearrangement joins TRBV30 to TRBJ1-1; TRBD1 might be the D (5 bases). This CDR3 is 11 amino acids long. Trimming removed 5 bases from V and 6 bases from J, with 10 bases in between. Germline V CDR1 and CDR2: GTSNPN, SVGIG (reference sequence). The CDR3 loop is CAWDGRAEAFF. CDR3 nucleotide sequence: TGTGCCTGGGATGGCAGGGCTGAAGCTTTCTTT.

The chain carries TRBV4-3 and TRBJ2-2; the match to TRBD2 covers 10 bases. Per germline, CDR1 LGHNA and CDR2 YSLEER. The J segment lost 5 bases and the V segment lost 1 base, leaving 7 bases of the junction unmatched. The CDR3 extends over 17 amino acids. CDR3 DNA sequence: TGCGCCAGCAGCCAAGGGGCCCTAGCGGGGGTTACCGGGGAGCTGTTTTTT. Encoded protein: CASSQGALAGVTGELFF.

The V gene is TRBV5-1, the J gene TRBJ2-7; D is possibly TRBD2 (5 bases). The V gene lost 0 bases and the J gene lost 0 bases, with 10 bases spanning the gap. CDR3 length: 15 residues. Germline CDR1 SGHRS, CDR2 YFSETQ. CDR3 sequence: CASSLALGSSYEQYF. The CDR3 DNA is TGCGCCAGCAGCTTGGCTTTGGGGAGCTCCTACGAGCAGTACTTC.

This clone turned up a few times. The CDR3 sequence: CASSLAGGGIGYTF. The CDR3 bases are TGTGCCAGCAGCTTGGCCGGAGGGGGCATTGGCTACACCTTC. The chain recombines TRBV5-4 with TRBJ1-2; 7 bases fit TRBD1. CDR1 SGHNT and CDR2 YYREEE come from the germline V gene (reference sequence). Germline trimming cut 0 bases from V and 7 bases from J; bases unmatched to any gene: 6. The length of the CDR3 is 14 residues.

The gene calls are TRBV11-2 and TRBJ2-1; tentatively, D is TRBD2 (6 bases). The length of the CDR3 is 14 residues. Per germline, CDR1 SGHAT and CDR2 FQNNGV. Trimming took off 3 bases at V and 4 bases at J, with 10 bases between the two ends. In DNA form, the CDR3 reads TGTGCCAGCAGCTTCTTCGCGGGGTACAATGAGCAGTTCTTC. Protein: CASSFFAGYNEQFF.

This clone was observed a handful of times. The chain is built from TRBV2 and TRBJ2-1; possible D gene TRBD2, 5 bases. With 7 bases removed from V and 8 bases from J, the gap between germline ends came to 9 bases. This CDR3 spans 11 amino acids. The germline gives CDR1 SNHLY, CDR2 FYNNEI. CDR3 bases: TGTGCCAGCATGTTCGGGGATGAGCAGTTCTTC. Its translation: CASMFGDEQFF.

A few counts support this clone. The gene calls are TRBV4-1 and TRBJ2-7, with TRBD1 matching 10 bases. V shed 1 base, J shed 5 bases, and the junction held 5 bases outside the gene matches. The CDR3 has 15 amino acids. Germline V CDR1 and CDR2: MGHRA, YSYEKL. The CDR3 bases are TGCGCCAGCAGCCAAGTGGACAGGGGGGTGGACGAGCAGTACTTC. Translating it yields CASSQVDRGVDEQYF.

The sample holds one count of this clone. The junction departs from the called germline gene at one end, perhaps through a read error. This chain joins TRBV7-7 and TRBJ2-3; 7 positions agree with TRBD1. Germline V lookup: CDR1 SSHAT, CDR2 FNYEAQ (reference sequence). The CDR3 spans 15 residues. DNA of the CDR3: TGTGCTAGCAGCTTAGACAGGGCAAGCACAGATACGCAGTATTTT. Amino acids: CASSLDRASTDTQYF.

The V gene is TRBV6-6, the J gene TRBJ1-1, with D perhaps matching TRBD1 (6 bases). The CDR3 is 14 amino acids. Germline V CDR1 and CDR2: MNHNY, SVGAGI (reference sequence). The ends were cut back, 6 bases at V and 1 base at J, with 12 bases in the middle. This CDR3 is CASSWGHSNTEAFF. CDR3 nucleotide sequence: TGTGCCAGCAGCTGGGGACATTCGAACACTGAAGCTTTCTTT.

This clone was observed a few times. This chain links TRBV7-8 with TRBJ1-5, with D perhaps matching TRBD1 (6 bases). Germline V gene data show CDR1 as SGHVS and CDR2 as FQNEAQ. Trimming left V 3 bases short and J 3 bases short, with 15 bases between. The CDR3 consists of 16 residues. CDR3 loop: CASSLEVDSLNQPQHF. CDR3 DNA: TGTGCCAGCAGCTTGGAGGTGGACAGCCTCAATCAGCCCCAGCATTTT.

Remarks on this clone: A junction end diverges from the germline sequence, so it may reflect a read error. The rearrangement uses TRBV6-5 and TRBJ1-1; a possible D gene is TRBD1 (6 bases). CDR3 length: 15 amino acids. Germline CDR1 reads MNHEY; CDR2 reads SVGAGI. CDR3: CASSYSDTGNAEAFF. CDR3 sequence (DNA): TGTGCCAGCAGTTACTCCGACACAGGGAACGCTGAAGCTTTCTTT.

This CDR3 is CAISGGAGYTF. For the CDR3, the DNA is TGTGCCATCTCCGGGGGGGCTGGCTACACCTTC. The V call is TRBV2, the J call TRBJ1-2, with D perhaps matching TRBD1 (6 bases). This CDR3 contains 11 residues. V dropped 10 bases and J dropped 7 bases, with 13 bases sitting between them. The V gene's germline CDR1 is SNHLY and CDR2 FYNNEI.

This clone appeared a single time. The chain has TRBV5-1 and TRBJ2-5; D is possibly TRBD1 (5 bases). This CDR3 contains 11 residues. CDR1 is SGHRS, CDR2 YFSETQ, per germline. V lost 4 bases and J lost 5, with 6 bases in between. The DNA for the CDR3 is TGCGCCAGCAGCAGGGGTGAGACCCAGTACTTC. Translation: CASSRGETQYF. Together with reference TRBV5-1 and TRBJ2-5, the CDR3 gives the full variable domain: KAGVTQTPRYLIKTRGQQVTLSCSPISGHRSVSWYQQTPGQGLQFLFEYFSETQRNKGNFPGRFSGRQFSNSRSEMNVSTLELGDSALYLCASSRGETQYFGPGTRLLVL.